A selection of T cell receptor beta chains follows, all from one sample in a study of shared clonotypes between healthy human individuals. Method: immunoSEQ multiplex PCR; TCRdb's copy keeps in-frame clones and lacks some. The sample has hundreds of thousands of clones; around 80% are singletons. Sequencing was done on a sample of PBMCs. These receptors were obtained from a middle-aged woman in good health. Some clones in this sample may be carry-over from other donors' samples. Both conserved end residues are part of each CDR3. The D gene is left open where the match is weak. Expanded clones get a size class; other rows say once, few or many, or leave the size out.

j_call d_call v_call clone_size cdr3_nt cdr3_aa
TRBJ1-5 - TRBV14 many TGTGCCAGCAGCCAGGTCAATCAGCCCCAGCATTTT CASSQVNQPQHF
TRBJ1-5 TRBD1 TRBV28 - TGTGCCAGCAGGTCGACAGGGAAAACCAATCAGCCCCAGCATTTT CASRSTGKTNQPQHF
TRBJ2-5 - TRBV12-5 once TGTGCTAGTGGTTTAGCCGACAGGGAGACCCAGTACTTC CASGLADRETQYF
TRBJ2-2 TRBD1 TRBV30 - TGTGCCTGGAGTGGAGACAGGGGGCTCGGGGAGCTGTTTTTT CAWSGDRGLGELFF
TRBJ2-7 TRBD2 TRBV19 few TGTGCCAGTAGTATGGGTTTACAGCGGGAGGATGAGCAGTACTTC CASSMGLQREDEQYF
TRBJ2-7 TRBD1 TRBV19 - TGTGCCAGTAGTATAGATCAAGGGGGCAACTACGAGCAGTACTTC CASSIDQGGNYEQYF
TRBJ2-7 - TRBV21-1 once TGTGCCAGCAGCACGACTGCTAGGGGGTCCTACGAGCAGTACTTC CASSTTARGSYEQYF
TRBJ1-1 TRBD1 TRBV5-1 few TGCGCCAGCAGCTTGGGTCCGGGACAGGGTACTGAAGCTTTCTTT CASSLGPGQGTEAFF
TRBJ1-1 - TRBV6-5 - TGTGCCAGCAGTTACTCTTTAGGCGGTGAAGCTTTCTTT CASSYSLGGEAFF
TRBJ2-2 - TRBV4-3 once TGCGCCAGCAGCCAAGGGGTTAGCGGCCTGACCGGGGAGCTGTTTTTT CASSQGVSGLTGELFF
TRBJ2-2 - TRBV5-1 - TGCGCCAGCAGCTTGGGTCAGGGGTCCGGGGAGCTGTTTTTT CASSLGQGSGELFF
TRBJ2-7 - TRBV30 - TGTGCCTGGACCCCCCCGGGGTCCTACGAGCAGTACTTC CAWTPPGSYEQYF
TRBJ1-2 - TRBV30 - TGTGCCTGGAGTCTAGGGCTGAAGGGGGTAGGCTACACCTTC CAWSLGLKGVGYTF
TRBJ1-2 TRBD1 TRBV6-5 - TGTGCCAGCAGTAATCGACAGGGGCGCTATGGCTACACCTTC CASSNRQGRYGYTF
TRBJ2-5 TRBD1 TRBV19 - TGTGCCAGTAGTATAGATCGGCCGGGACAGGGCCTTGAGACCCAGTACTTC CASSIDRPGQGLETQYF
TRBJ2-1 TRBD2 TRBV5-1 - TGCGCCAGCAGCGTCAAAGCGGGAGAGCAAAACAATGAGCAGTTCTTC CASSVKAGEQNNEQFF
TRBJ2-7 TRBD2 TRBV4-1 - TGCGCCAGCAGCCAAGTGGGGAGGGGCCGGCTCGAGCAGTACTTC CASSQVGRGRLEQYF
TRBJ2-1 TRBD2 TRBV5-1 - TGCGCCAGCAGCGGAGGACTAGCGGGGATCTACAATGAGCAGTTCTTC CASSGGLAGIYNEQFF
TRBJ2-3 TRBD1 TRBV19 - TGTGCCAGTAGTATACGGGACAGGGATACGCAGTATTTT CASSIRDRDTQYF
TRBJ2-5 TRBD2 TRBV19 many TGTGCCAGTAGTAGCGGGACTAGCGGGAGGGGAGAGACCCAGTACTTC CASSSGTSGRGETQYF
TRBJ2-7 - TRBV27 - TGTGCCAGCAGCGCCCCCGGGACGGTGAGCTCCTACGAGCAGTACTTC CASSAPGTVSSYEQYF
TRBJ2-5 - TRBV19 - TGTGCCAGTAGTTTCAATTCGAAGGGGGAGACCCAGTACTTC CASSFNSKGETQYF
TRBJ1-2 TRBD1 TRBV5-6 - TGTGCCAGCAGCTCGTACAGGGGTGGTTATGGCTACACCTTC CASSSYRGGYGYTF
TRBJ2-2 - TRBV28 - TGTGCCAGCAGTCCCCCAGGCGGGGAGCTGTTTTTT CASSPPGGELFF
TRBJ1-2 - TRBV20-1 - TGCAGTGCTACTACAGGCTATGGCTACACCTTC CSATTGYGYTF
TRBJ1-5 - TRBV5-1 - TGCGCCAGCAGCTTGGCCCCAAGACCGGACTCGCCCCAGCATTTT CASSLAPRPDSPQHF
TRBJ1-2 - TRBV5-4 - TGTGCCAGCAGCTTACCACAGCAATTGGATGGCTACACCTTC CASSLPQQLDGYTF
TRBJ2-5 - TRBV11-2 - TGTGCCAGCAGCTCCCGGACGGCCCAAGAGACCCAGTACTTC CASSSRTAQETQYF
TRBJ2-6 - TRBV5-1 - TGCGCCAGCAGTGACCCCTCTGGGGCCAACGTCCTGACTTTC CASSDPSGANVLTF
TRBJ2-5 - TRBV7-7 - TGTGCCAGCAGCTGGGGGGTCACTGCGGCCCAGTACTTC CASSWGVTAAQYF
TRBJ1-6 - TRBV28 few TGTGCCAGCAGGATCCCCCGGGCAAATAATTCACCCCTCCACTTT CASRIPRANNSPLHF
TRBJ1-5 - TRBV11-2 - TGTGCCAGCAGCTTAAGTCTCAATCAGCCCCAGCATTTT CASSLSLNQPQHF
TRBJ2-7 TRBD2 TRBV10-1 many TGCGCCAAAACTAGCGGGAGGTACGAGCAGTACTTC CAKTSGRYEQYF